This TCR beta chain was sequenced during a study of blood T cell repertoires in COVID-19. Study details: Some COVID-19 samples were acute and others convalescent; all came from the United States, Italy and Spain. In each case, the material was cDNA or gDNA derived from T cells, B-cell-depleted T cells, or PBMCs.

The table came from immunoSEQ multiplex PCR; TCRdb's copy has only in-frame clones and leaves some out. The table shows roughly 260,000 clones, with approximately 90% occurring only once. Recruitment covered fewer than 25 US areas and drew participants whose ages spanned about 18 to 90 years. Germline values: CDR1 KGHDR, CDR2 SFDVKD. Trimming removed 0 bases at V and 11 bases at J, with 10 bases between. The CDR3 spans 13 residues. The sequenced sample was PBMCs or T cells enriched from blood (not recorded which). This clonotype originated in a human donor in a cohort exposed to, infected with or recovered from COVID-19 (not recorded which). The donor label of this sample is uncertain. The chain is built from TRBV24-1 and TRBJ2-1; D unclear. The CDR3 loop reads CATSDLVTGKQFF. DNA for the CDR3: TGTGCCACCAGTGATTTGGTAACCGGTAAGCAGTTCTTC.